Listed below are T cell receptor beta chains from one sample, sequenced in a study of T cell clonotyping in hematopoietic cell transplantation. Only in-frame clones appear in the TCRdb table, and some are missing; sequencing was by immunoSEQ multiplex PCR. Among 9,500 to 14,000 clones listed, 92% were seen once. Sequencing was performed on peripheral blood mononuclear cells, taken before stem cell transplant. Receptor source: a woman aged 40 to 55 with acute myeloid leukemia. Some clones in this sample may be carry-over from other donors' samples. Both conserved end residues are part of each CDR3. A D gene is named only where the DNA matches it firmly. The size field is filled for only some rows; it gives once, few, many or a size class.

clone_size: -; j_call: TRBJ2-1; d_call: -; v_call: TRBV10-2; cdr3_aa: CASSDLARDEQFF; cdr3_nt: TGCGCCAGCAGTGATCTAGCGAGGGATGAGCAGTTCTTC
clone_size: -; j_call: TRBJ1-2; d_call: TRBD1; v_call: TRBV27; cdr3_aa: CASRPGDRVGPNYGYTF; cdr3_nt: TGTGCCAGCAGACCCGGGGACAGGGTGGGGCCTAACTATGGCTACACCTTC
clone_size: -; j_call: TRBJ1-4; d_call: -; v_call: TRBV14; cdr3_aa: CASSQAGYTRKLFF; cdr3_nt: TGTGCCAGCAGCCAAGCAGGGTATACTCGAAAACTGTTTTTT
clone_size: -; j_call: TRBJ1-3; d_call: -; v_call: TRBV19; cdr3_aa: CASSSEGGRVSGNTIYF; cdr3_nt: TGTGCCAGTAGTTCCGAGGGGGGACGCGTCTCTGGAAACACCATATATTTT
clone_size: -; j_call: TRBJ1-5; d_call: -; v_call: TRBV19; cdr3_aa: CASSTDRSAQPQHF; cdr3_nt: TGTGCCAGTAGTACCGACCGGTCGGCGCAGCCCCAGCATTTT
clone_size: -; j_call: TRBJ2-1; d_call: -; v_call: TRBV4-1; cdr3_aa: CASTPILVIAEDDNEQFF; cdr3_nt: TGCGCCAGCACCCCCATCTTGGTTATAGCGGAAGACGACAATGAGCAGTTCTTC
clone_size: once; j_call: TRBJ2-3; d_call: TRBD2; v_call: TRBV9; cdr3_aa: CASSVAPWTSERTDTQYF; cdr3_nt: TGTGCCAGCAGCGTTGCCCCCTGGACTAGCGAACGCACAGATACGCAGTATTTT
clone_size: -; j_call: TRBJ1-2; d_call: -; v_call: TRBV30; cdr3_aa: CAWSYGGRWYRGYTF; cdr3_nt: TGTGCCTGGAGTTACGGGGGTCGATGGTATCGTGGCTACACCTTC
clone_size: once; j_call: TRBJ1-2; d_call: -; v_call: TRBV5-1; cdr3_aa: CASSLGTGYGYGYTF; cdr3_nt: TGCGCCAGCAGCTTGGGCACAGGCTATGGCTATGGCTACACCTTC
clone_size: -; j_call: TRBJ2-7; d_call: TRBD1; v_call: TRBV7-9; cdr3_aa: CASSLETGGIAYEQYF; cdr3_nt: TGTGCCAGCAGCTTAGAGACAGGGGGCATAGCCTACGAGCAGTACTTC
clone_size: -; j_call: TRBJ1-5; d_call: -; v_call: TRBV4-1; cdr3_aa: CASSQERRGQPQHF; cdr3_nt: TGCGCCAGCAGCCAAGAACGGAGAGGACAGCCCCAGCATTTT
clone_size: large; j_call: TRBJ1-1; d_call: -; v_call: TRBV5-6; cdr3_aa: CASSQWGEDTEAFF; cdr3_nt: TGTGCCAGCAGCCAATGGGGGGAAGACACTGAAGCTTTCTTT
clone_size: once; j_call: TRBJ2-7; d_call: TRBD2; v_call: TRBV18; cdr3_aa: CASSPGSSTGGEQYF; cdr3_nt: TGTGCCAGCTCACCTGGAAGTAGTACGGGGGGCGAGCAGTACTTC
clone_size: -; j_call: TRBJ2-7; d_call: TRBD2; v_call: TRBV5-1; cdr3_aa: CASSLVGGLAGLPREQYF; cdr3_nt: TGCGCCAGCAGCTTGGTGGGGGGACTAGCGGGACTCCCGAGGGAGCAGTACTTC
clone_size: -; j_call: TRBJ2-5; d_call: -; v_call: TRBV2; cdr3_aa: CASKSPGKEETQYF; cdr3_nt: TGTGCCAGCAAGTCGCCAGGGAAGGAGGAGACCCAGTACTTC
clone_size: -; j_call: TRBJ1-4; d_call: TRBD1; v_call: TRBV25-1; cdr3_aa: CASSEQNKQGAREKLFF; cdr3_nt: TGTGCCAGCAGTGAGCAGAATAAACAGGGGGCGCGCGAAAAACTGTTTTTT
clone_size: -; j_call: TRBJ1-4; d_call: -; v_call: TRBV5-4; cdr3_aa: CASSFGREKLFF; cdr3_nt: TGTGCCAGCAGCTTCGGACGGGAAAAACTGTTTTTT
clone_size: -; j_call: TRBJ2-3; d_call: -; v_call: TRBV7-8; cdr3_aa: CASSLAGQVFSDTQYF; cdr3_nt: TGTGCCAGCAGCTTAGCTGGGCAGGTGTTCTCAGATACGCAGTATTTT
clone_size: once; j_call: TRBJ2-1; d_call: TRBD2; v_call: TRBV4-1; cdr3_aa: CASSQDTSGMGGEQFF; cdr3_nt: TGCGCCAGCAGCCAAGACACTAGCGGGATGGGTGGTGAGCAGTTCTTC
clone_size: -; j_call: TRBJ1-5; d_call: TRBD1; v_call: TRBV2; cdr3_aa: CASRTGGARNQPQHF; cdr3_nt: TGTGCCAGCAGGACAGGGGGCGCGAGGAATCAGCCCCAGCATTTT
clone_size: -; j_call: TRBJ2-1; d_call: -; v_call: TRBV7-2; cdr3_aa: CASTFRGNAYNEQFF; cdr3_nt: TGTGCCAGCACCTTTAGGGGGAACGCCTACAATGAGCAGTTCTTC
clone_size: -; j_call: TRBJ2-6; d_call: -; v_call: TRBV27; cdr3_aa: CASSLTRGANVLTF; cdr3_nt: TGTGCCAGCAGTCTCACGAGGGGGGCCAACGTCCTGACTTTC
clone_size: -; j_call: TRBJ2-4; d_call: -; v_call: TRBV7-2; cdr3_aa: CASSLELWDAQYF; cdr3_nt: TGTGCCAGCAGCTTAGAATTATGGGACGCTCAGTACTTC
clone_size: -; j_call: TRBJ2-7; d_call: -; v_call: TRBV5-4; cdr3_aa: CSAGEDEQYF; cdr3_nt: TGTTCGGCCGGGGAGGACGAGCAGTACTTC
clone_size: -; j_call: TRBJ2-1; d_call: TRBD2; v_call: TRBV13; cdr3_aa: CASSLLAGRVRNEQFF; cdr3_nt: TGTGCCAGCAGCTTACTTGCCGGGAGGGTCAGGAATGAGCAGTTCTTC
clone_size: -; j_call: TRBJ2-2; d_call: -; v_call: TRBV13; cdr3_aa: CASSLRASTGELFF; cdr3_nt: TGTGCCAGCAGCTTAAGAGCGTCCACCGGGGAGCTGTTTTTT
clone_size: -; j_call: TRBJ2-5; d_call: -; v_call: TRBV14; cdr3_aa: CASSQGQGGRETQYF; cdr3_nt: TGTGCCAGCAGCCAAGGACAGGGAGGGCGGGAGACCCAGTACTTC